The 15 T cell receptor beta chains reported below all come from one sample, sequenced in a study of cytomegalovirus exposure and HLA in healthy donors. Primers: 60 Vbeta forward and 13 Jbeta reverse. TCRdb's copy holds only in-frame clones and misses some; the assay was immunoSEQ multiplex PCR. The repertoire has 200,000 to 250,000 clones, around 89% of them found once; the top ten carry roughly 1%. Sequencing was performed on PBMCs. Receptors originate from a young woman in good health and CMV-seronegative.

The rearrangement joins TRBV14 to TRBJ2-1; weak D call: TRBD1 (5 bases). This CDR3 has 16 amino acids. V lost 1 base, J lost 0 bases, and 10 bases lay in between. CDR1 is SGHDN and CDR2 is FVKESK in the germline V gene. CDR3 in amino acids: CASSQGRGSSYNEQFF. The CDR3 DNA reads TGTGCCAGCAGCCAAGGAAGGGGTTCCTCCTACAATGAGCAGTTCTTC.

The CDR3, as DNA: TGTGCCAGCAGTTTAATGGCATTGAACACTGAAGCTTTCTTT. Translated: CASSLMALNTEAFF. V and J are TRBV28 and TRBJ1-1; D is ambiguous. The ends were cut back, 2 bases at V and 0 bases at J, with 7 bases in the middle. CDR3 size: 14 residues. The germline V gene has CDR1 MDHEN and CDR2 SYDVKM.

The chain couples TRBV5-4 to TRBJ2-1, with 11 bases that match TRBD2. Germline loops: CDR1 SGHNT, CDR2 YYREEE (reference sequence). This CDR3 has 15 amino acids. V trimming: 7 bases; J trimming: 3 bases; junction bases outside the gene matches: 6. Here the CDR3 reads CASSVAGGLYNEQFF. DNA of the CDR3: TGTGCCAGCTCCGTAGCGGGGGGGCTCTACAATGAGCAGTTCTTC.

CDR3 DNA sequence: TGTGCCAGCAGCTTAGGGGGGGGTAGGACTGAAGCTTTCTTT. Residues: CASSLGGGRTEAFF. V gene TRBV5-5 combines with J gene TRBJ1-1; tentatively, D is TRBD1 (6 bases). CDR3 size: 14 residues. CDR1 is SGHKS and CDR2 is YYEKEE in the germline V gene (reference sequence). The germline V and J ends were trimmed by 2 bases and 5 bases, with 13 bases remaining between them.

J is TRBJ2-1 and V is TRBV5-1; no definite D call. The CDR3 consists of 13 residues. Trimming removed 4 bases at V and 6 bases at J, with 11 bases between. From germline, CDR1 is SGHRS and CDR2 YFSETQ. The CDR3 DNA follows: TGCGCCAGCAGCCTAGACCCCAGCAATGAGCAGTTCTTC. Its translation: CASSLDPSNEQFF.

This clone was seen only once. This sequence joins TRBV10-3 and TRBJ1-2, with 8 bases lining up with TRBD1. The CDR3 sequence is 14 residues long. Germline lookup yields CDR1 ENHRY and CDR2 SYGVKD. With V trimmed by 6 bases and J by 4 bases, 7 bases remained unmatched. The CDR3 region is CAISLTGASYGYTF. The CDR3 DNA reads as TGTGCCATCAGCCTGACAGGGGCAAGCTATGGCTACACCTTC.

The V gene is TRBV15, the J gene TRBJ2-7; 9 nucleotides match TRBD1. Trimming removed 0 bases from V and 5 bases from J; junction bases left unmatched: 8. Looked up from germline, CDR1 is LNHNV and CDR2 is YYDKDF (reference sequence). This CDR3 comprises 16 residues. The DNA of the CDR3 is TGTGCCACCAGCAGAGATGTGGGGACAGGGAACCACGAGCAGTACTTC. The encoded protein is CATSRDVGTGNHEQYF.

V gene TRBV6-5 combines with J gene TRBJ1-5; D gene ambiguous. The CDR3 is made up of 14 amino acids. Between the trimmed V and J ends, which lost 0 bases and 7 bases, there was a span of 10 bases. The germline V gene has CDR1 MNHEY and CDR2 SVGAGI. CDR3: CASSYSGSSQPQHF. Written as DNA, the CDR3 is TGTGCCAGCAGTTACTCGGGCAGTTCCCAGCCCCAGCATTTT.

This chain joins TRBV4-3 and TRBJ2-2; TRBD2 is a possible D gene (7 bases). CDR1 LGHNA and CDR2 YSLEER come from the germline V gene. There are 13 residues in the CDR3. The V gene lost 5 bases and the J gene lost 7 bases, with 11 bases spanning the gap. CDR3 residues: CASSAGAVGELFF. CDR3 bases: TGCGCCAGCAGCGCGGGGGCCGTCGGGGAGCTGTTTTTT.

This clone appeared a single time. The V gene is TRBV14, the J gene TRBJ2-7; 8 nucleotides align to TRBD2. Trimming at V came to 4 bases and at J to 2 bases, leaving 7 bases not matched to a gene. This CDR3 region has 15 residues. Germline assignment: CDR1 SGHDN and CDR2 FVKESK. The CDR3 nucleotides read TGTGCCAGCAGCCCACGGACTAGCTCGGCCTACGAGCAGTACTTC. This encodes CASSPRTSSAYEQYF.

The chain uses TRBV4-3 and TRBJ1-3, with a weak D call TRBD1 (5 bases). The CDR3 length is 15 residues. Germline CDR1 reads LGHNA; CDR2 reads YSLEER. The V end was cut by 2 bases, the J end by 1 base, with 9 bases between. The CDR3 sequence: CASSQNQGSGNTIYF. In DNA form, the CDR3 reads TGCGCCAGCAGCCAAAATCAGGGTTCTGGAAACACCATATATTTT.

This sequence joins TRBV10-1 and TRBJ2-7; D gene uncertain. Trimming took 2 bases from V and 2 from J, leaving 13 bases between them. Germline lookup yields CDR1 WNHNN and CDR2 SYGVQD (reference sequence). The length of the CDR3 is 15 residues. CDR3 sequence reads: CASSEVSDMTYEQYF. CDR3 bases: TGCGCCAGCAGTGAGGTCTCTGACATGACCTACGAGCAGTACTTC.

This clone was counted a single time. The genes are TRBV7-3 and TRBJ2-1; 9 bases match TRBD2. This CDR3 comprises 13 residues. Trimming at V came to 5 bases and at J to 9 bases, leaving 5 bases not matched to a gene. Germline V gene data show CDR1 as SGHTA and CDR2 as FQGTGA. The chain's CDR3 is CASSLWREGEQFF. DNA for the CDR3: TGTGCCAGCAGCCTGTGGCGGGAGGGTGAGCAGTTCTTC.

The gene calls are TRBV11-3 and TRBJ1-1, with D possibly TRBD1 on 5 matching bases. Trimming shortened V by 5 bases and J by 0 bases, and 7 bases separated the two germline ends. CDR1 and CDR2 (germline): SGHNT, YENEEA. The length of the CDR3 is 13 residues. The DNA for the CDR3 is TGTGCCAGCAGCCAGGGAATGAACACTGAAGCTTTCTTT. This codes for CASSQGMNTEAFF.

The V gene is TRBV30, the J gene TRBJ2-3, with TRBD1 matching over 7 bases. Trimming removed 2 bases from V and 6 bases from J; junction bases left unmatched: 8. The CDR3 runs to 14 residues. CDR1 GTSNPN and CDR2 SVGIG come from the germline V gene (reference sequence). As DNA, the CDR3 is TGTGCCTGGAGTCTCCCAGGGGGATCGGATACGCAGTATTTT. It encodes CAWSLPGGSDTQYF.